One sample yielded the 30 T cell receptor beta chains listed below, sequenced in a study of blood T cell repertoires in COVID-19. Using immunoSEQ multiplex PCR, the repertoire was profiled, and TCRdb retains in-frame clones only, with some absent. The sample records about 160,000 clones, 80% being singletons. Sequencing used PBMCs or T cells enriched from blood (not recorded which). These receptors were obtained from a woman aged 55-70 years who had recovered from COVID-19.

The V gene is TRBV11-2, the J gene TRBJ2-7; 10 bases align to TRBD1. Germline assignment: CDR1 SGHAT and CDR2 FQNNGV. V was clipped by 1 base and J by 3 bases; unmatched bases: 0. The CDR3 is made up of 14 amino acids. The CDR3 nucleotides read TGTGCCAGCAGCTTAGGGACAGGGGGCTACGAGCAGTACTTC. As protein: CASSLGTGGYEQYF.

The chain links TRBV5-1 to TRBJ1-2; D call uncertain. Trimming stripped 9 bases from V and 4 bases from J, with 16 bases between. The germline V gene has CDR1 SGHRS and CDR2 YFSETQ. The CDR3 consists of 13 residues. CDR3 DNA: TGCGCCACCGCCCTTGCGGCTGGCTATGGCTACACCTTC. Protein sequence: CATALAAGYGYTF.

The gene calls are TRBV9 and TRBJ2-2, with 7 positions matching TRBD1. Trimming removed 2 bases from V and 8 bases from J; junction bases left unmatched: 6. This CDR3 spans 14 amino acids. Germline loops: CDR1 SGDLS, CDR2 YYNGEE. CDR3 DNA sequence: TGTGCCAGCAGCGTCGGGCAGGGGGTGGGGGAGCTGTTTTTT. Residues: CASSVGQGVGELFF.

This chain uses TRBV6-5 with TRBJ1-1, with TRBD1 matching over 8 bases. This CDR3 is 15 amino acids long. Germline trimming cut 7 bases from V and 2 bases from J; bases unmatched to any gene: 9. Germline CDR1 and CDR2: MNHEY and SVGAGI. The CDR3: CASIRDRRRNTEAFF. CDR3 sequence (DNA): TGTGCCAGCATTCGGGACAGGAGACGTAACACTGAAGCTTTCTTT.

V and J are TRBV12-3 or TRBV12-4 and TRBJ2-3; D not resolved. This CDR3 has 12 residues. The germline V and J ends were trimmed by 7 bases and 3 bases, with 8 bases remaining between them. The CDR3 DNA reads as TGTGCCAGCACCCGCGCTACAGATACGCAGTATTTT. The encoded protein is CASTRATDTQYF.

This clone was seen a single time. V usage is TRBV6-1 and J usage is TRBJ1-5, with a weak D call TRBD1 (5 bases). V lost 4 bases and J lost 2, with 15 bases in between. This CDR3 contains 16 residues. Germline V gene data show CDR1 as MNHNS and CDR2 as SASEGT. As DNA, the CDR3 is TGTGCCAGCAGTGGGGGGGAGTGGGTCGGCAATCAGCCCCAGCATTTT. It yields the protein CASSGGEWVGNQPQHF.

This clone was counted a few times. The chain links TRBV18 to TRBJ2-3; 8 bases fit TRBD2. Germline CDR1 and CDR2: KGHSH and LQKENI. There are 14 residues in the CDR3. Losses at the gene ends were 6 bases for V and 1 base for J; bases not matched to a gene: 3. The CDR3 spells CASSGAGGTDTQYF. CDR3 nucleotide sequence: TGTGCCAGCTCGGGAGCGGGGGGCACAGATACGCAGTATTTT.

This chain connects TRBV3-1 (or the pseudogene TRBV3-2) to TRBJ1-5, with 7 bases identical to TRBD1. The length of the CDR3 is 12 residues. The germline V gene encodes CDR1 LGHDT and CDR2 YNNKEL (reference sequence). V was clipped by 1 base and J by 15 bases; unmatched bases: 6. CDR3 DNA sequence: TGTGCCAGCAGCCAAGGAGGGACAGACCCGCATTTT. It specifies CASSQGGTDPHF.

Only one count was recorded for this clone. The chain combines TRBV25-1 with TRBJ2-3; D is unclear. Germline-derived CDR1 and CDR2 are MGHDK and SYGVNS. The CDR3 has 12 residues. Deletions cut 5 bases from V and 0 bases from J, with 3 bases between. The CDR3, as DNA: TGTGCCAGCAGTACTAGCACAGATACGCAGTATTTT. As protein: CASSTSTDTQYF.

This rearrangement joins TRBV21-1 to TRBJ1-1; TRBD1 was called by the table and not checked on the DNA. TRBV21-1 is given as a pseudogene. The CDR3 totals 15 residues. The CDR3 region is CASSDGDRGDTEAFF. The CDR3 DNA follows: TGTGCCAGCAGCGACGGTGACAGGGGTGACACTGAAGCTTTCTTT.

The gene calls are TRBV6-5 and TRBJ1-2; D might be TRBD1 (6 bases). Germline lookup yields CDR1 MNHEY and CDR2 SVGAGI. The CDR3 consists of 14 residues. With 8 bases removed from V and 5 bases from J, the gap between germline ends came to 18 bases. The CDR3 is CASGPLSGDYGYTF. The CDR3 DNA sequence: TGTGCCAGCGGCCCCCTTTCAGGGGATTATGGCTACACCTTC.

The V gene is TRBV11-2, the J gene TRBJ1-4; perhaps TRBD1 as D (6 bases). V lost 5 bases, J lost 7 bases, and 23 bases lay in between. CDR1 and CDR2 from the germline V gene are SGHAT and FQNNGV. CDR3 size: 17 residues. The CDR3 DNA follows: TGTGCCAGCAGCCGGGCCCAGAGGGGGACCTATGGTGAAAAACTGTTTTTT. Residues: CASSRAQRGTYGEKLFF.

The J gene is TRBJ1-2, the V gene TRBV6-4; 7 bases map to TRBD1. J was trimmed by 5 bases and V by 10 bases; bases with no gene match: 13. The CDR3 length is 14 residues. Germline assignment: CDR1 MRHNA and CDR2 SNTAGT. Here the CDR3 reads CATKKDLQGYGYTF. CDR3 DNA sequence: TGTGCCACCAAGAAAGACTTACAGGGGTATGGCTACACCTTC.

The count of this clone is one. This chain joins TRBV12-3 or TRBV12-4 and TRBJ1-5; 10 bases are shared with TRBD1. Trimming took 5 bases from V and 5 from J; bases not matched to a gene: 0. The length of the CDR3 is 13 residues. The CDR3 DNA is TGTGCCAGCAGTGGGACAGGGGATCAGCCCCAGCATTTT. Its translation is CASSGTGDQPQHF.

The chain joins TRBV20-1 to TRBJ1-3, with D unclear. The length of the CDR3 is 11 residues. Germline assignment: CDR1 DFQATT and CDR2 SNEGSKA (reference sequence). V lost 6 bases and J lost 3, with 6 bases in between. The CDR3 loop is CSAQHGNTIYF. The CDR3 nucleotides are TGCAGTGCCCAACATGGAAACACCATATATTTT.

The chain employs TRBV6-1 and TRBJ2-3, with TRBD1 identical over 11 bases. The CDR3 length is 16 residues. Germline loops: CDR1 MNHNS, CDR2 SASEGT. V lost 4 bases and J lost 2; bases outside the gene matches: 5. The CDR3 here is CASSGGTGGFTDTQYF. CDR3 bases: TGTGCCAGCAGTGGGGGGACAGGGGGATTCACAGATACGCAGTATTTT.

The rearrangement joins TRBV18 to TRBJ2-1; TRBD2 matches at 11 bases. Per the germline V gene, CDR1 is KGHSH and CDR2 is LQKENI. Trimming at V came to 6 bases and at J to 4 bases, leaving 8 bases not matched to a gene. This CDR3 has 16 residues. The CDR3 DNA reads as TGTGCCAGCTCCCCAAGCGGGACTAGCGGTTACAATGAGCAGTTCTTC. Translation: CASSPSGTSGYNEQFF.

V is TRBV7-2 and J is TRBJ1-5; D may be TRBD1 (6 bases). The CDR3 has 16 residues. V lost 5 bases to trimming and J lost 3 bases, with 17 bases between them. The germline V gene encodes CDR1 SGHTA and CDR2 FQGNSA. CDR3 nucleotides: TGTGCCAGCAGCGCTCGTTCCGGGACAAACAATCAGCCCCAGCATTTT. It specifies CASSARSGTNNQPQHF.

The rearrangement joins TRBV11-2 to TRBJ1-5, with D uncertain. V lost 1 base and J 3 bases, leaving 7 bases between the germline ends. Germline V lookup: CDR1 SGHAT, CDR2 FQNNGV. The length of the CDR3 is 14 residues. For the CDR3, the DNA is TGTGCCAGCAGCTTAGCCCCTTACAATCAGCCCCAGCATTTT. Translation gives CASSLAPYNQPQHF.

V is TRBV7-9 and J is TRBJ2-1, with D maybe TRBD1 (5 bases). CDR3 length: 12 amino acids. Trimming took 0 bases from V and 8 from J, leaving 5 bases between them. The germline V gene encodes CDR1 SEHNR and CDR2 FQNEAQ (reference sequence). The CDR3 protein is CASSLARDEQFF. The CDR3, as DNA: TGTGCCAGCAGCTTAGCCAGGGATGAGCAGTTCTTC. The full variable domain, in which reference TRBV7-9 and TRBJ2-1 provide the parts outside the CDR3, is DTGVSQNPRHKITKRGQNVTFRCDPISEHNRLYWYRQTLGQGPEFLTYFQNEAQLEKSRLLSDRFSAERPKGSFSTLEIQRTEQGDSAMYLCASSLARDEQFFGPGTRLTVL.

The genes are TRBV5-4 and TRBJ2-5, with D perhaps TRBD1 (5 bases). With 4 bases removed from V and 5 bases from J, the gap between germline ends came to 12 bases. The CDR3 totals 13 residues. Looked up from germline, CDR1 is SGHNT and CDR2 is YYREEE (reference sequence). CDR3 in amino acids: CASSPDMLETQYF. Written as DNA, the CDR3 is TGTGCCAGCAGCCCGGACATGCTGGAGACCCAGTACTTC.

The chain employs TRBV2 and TRBJ2-7; 12 nucleotides line up with TRBD1. Per the germline V gene, CDR1 is SNHLY and CDR2 is FYNNEI. The trim removed 6 bases at V and 6 bases at J, leaving 6 bases unmatched. The CDR3 extends over 14 amino acids. CDR3 DNA sequence: TGTGCCAGCAGGGGACAGGGGGCTGTCACCGAGCAGTACTTC. Translated, it gives CASRGQGAVTEQYF.

V usage is TRBV11-2 and J usage is TRBJ1-1; D gene ambiguous. Trimming shortened V by 1 base and J by 0 bases, and 9 bases separated the two germline ends. CDR1 is SGHAT, CDR2 FQNNGV, per germline. The CDR3 is 15 amino acids. CDR3 sequence (DNA): TGTGCCAGCAGCTTAGCACCGACATTGAACACTGAAGCTTTCTTT. Protein: CASSLAPTLNTEAFF.

The V gene is TRBV7-2, the J gene TRBJ2-3; 10 nucleotides match TRBD2. V gave up 5 bases and J gave up 2 bases; unmatched junction bases: 7. Germline V CDR1 and CDR2: SGHTA, FQGNSA. This CDR3 is 16 amino acids long. As DNA, the CDR3 is TGTGCCAGCAGCCCCCGGACTAGCGGCTACACAGATACGCAGTATTTT. It translates to CASSPRTSGYTDTQYF. The full variable domain, its missing parts supplied by reference TRBV7-2 and TRBJ2-3, is GAGVSQSPSNKVTEKGKDVELRCDPISGHTALYWYRQSLGQGLEFLIYFQGNSAPDKSGLPSDRFSAERTGGSVSTLTIQRTQQEDSAVYLCASSPRTSGYTDTQYFGPGTRLTVL.

The CDR3 nucleotides read TGTGCCAGCAGCCTCGGGGAGGTTAGGACAGATACGCAGTATTTT. This encodes CASSLGEVRTDTQYF. V is TRBV11-2 and J is TRBJ2-3; possibly TRBD2 for D (6 bases). The CDR3 has 15 residues. Germline-derived CDR1 and CDR2 are SGHAT and FQNNGV. Trimming cost V 5 bases and J 3 bases, with 15 bases left between them.

The V and J genes are TRBV7-8 and TRBJ1-1; the match to TRBD1 covers 7 bases. CDR1 is SGHVS, CDR2 FQNEAQ, per germline. CDR3 length: 13 amino acids. V shed 5 bases, J shed 5 bases, and the junction held 5 bases outside the gene matches. CDR3 residues: CASSATGYTEAFF. The CDR3 DNA is TGTGCCAGCAGCGCGACAGGGTATACTGAAGCTTTCTTT. The full variable domain, with the rest looked up from reference TRBV7-8 and TRBJ1-1, is GAGVSQSPRYKVAKRGQDVALRCDPISGHVSLFWYQQALGQGPEFLTYFQNEAQLDKSGLPSDRFFAERPEGSVSTLKIQRTQQEDSAVYLCASSATGYTEAFFGQGTRLTVV.

The chain links TRBV25-1 to TRBJ2-7, with 9 bases lining up with TRBD1. The CDR3 runs 13 residues. The germline V gene has CDR1 MGHDK and CDR2 SYGVNS. The junction had 5 bases not matched to a gene; V was cut back by 5 bases and J by 6 bases. CDR3 nucleotides: TGTGCCAGCAGTTGGACAGGGGAAGGCGAGCAGTACTTC. Translation: CASSWTGEGEQYF.

The chain employs TRBV29-1 and TRBJ2-5; the D gene is possibly TRBD1 (6 bases). Germline V lookup: CDR1 SQVTM, CDR2 ANQGSEA. CDR3 length equals 14 residues. V was trimmed by 6 bases and J by 5 bases, leaving 19 bases between them. The CDR3 coding sequence is TGCAGCGTGATACCCACAGGGTCAGGTGAGACCCAGTACTTC. Translation: CSVIPTGSGETQYF. The entire variable domain, with the rest obtained from reference TRBV29-1 and TRBJ2-5, is as follows: SAVISQKPSRDICQRGTSLTIQCQVDSQVTMMFWYRQQPGQSLTLIATANQGSEATYESGFVIDKFPISRPNLTFSTLTVSNMSPEDSSIYLCSVIPTGSGETQYFGPGTRLLVL.

The sample holds a few counts of this clone. This sequence joins TRBV2 and TRBJ2-7; 10 bases align to TRBD2. Trimming at V came to 7 bases and at J to 5 bases, leaving 11 bases not matched to a gene. This CDR3 spans 15 amino acids. Germline V gives CDR1 SNHLY, CDR2 FYNNEI. The CDR3 DNA reads TGTGCCAGCATCCCTAATAGCGGGGGGAGAAACGAGCAGTACTTC. Residues: CASIPNSGGRNEQYF.

In its sample, this clone was seen a few times. This chain uses TRBV30 with TRBJ1-3, with D uncertain. The CDR3 extends over 13 amino acids. V lost 2 bases and J 2 bases, leaving 7 bases between the germline ends. Germline loops: CDR1 GTSNPN, CDR2 SVGIG (reference sequence). CDR3 sequence reads: CAWSWQAGNTIYF. The DNA for the CDR3 is TGTGCCTGGAGTTGGCAAGCTGGAAACACCATATATTTT.